These 24 T cell receptor beta chains share one sample of origin, sequenced in a study of T cells after yellow fever vaccination (dated by TCRdb to between 2019 and 2020). The treatment or condition label of this sample denotes: live attenuated yellow fever vaccine strain. Libraries came from 5' RACE. The sequencing machine was an Illumina HiSeq 2500. TCRdb handled the public reads itself, with Q25 trimming in fastp and clone calling in MiXCR, and kept productive beta chains. Rows are unified per CDR3 protein, each entry keeping the most common DNA and genes. The sample table lists fewer than 350,000 distinct CDR3 sequences, approximately 9% of them with a count of one. The ten most abundant clones make up roughly 18% of the sample. Sequenced material: PBMCs, taken on the day of the first yellow fever vaccination. The receptors derive from a man between 18 and 35 years old who received the YFV17D yellow fever vaccine.

This clonotype was detected ten times or more. The chain recombines TRBV2 with TRBJ2-5; a weak D match, TRBD2 (5 bases). Germline V gene lookup returns CDR1 SNHLY and CDR2 FYNNEI. This CDR3 comprises 12 residues. V lost 1 base, J lost 5 bases, and 5 bases lay in between. CDR3 nucleotides: TGTGCCAGCAGTGAAGGAGGGGAGACCCAGTACTTC. Translating gives CASSEGGETQYF.

V is TRBV29-1 and J is TRBJ2-3, with a possible D match to TRBD1 (6 bases). CDR1 and CDR2 (germline): SQVTM, ANQGSEA. V lost 6 bases to trimming and J lost 1 base, with 11 bases between them. The CDR3 length is 13 residues. CDR3 loop: CSVRQDGTDTQYF. The CDR3 DNA reads TGCAGCGTAAGACAGGATGGCACAGATACGCAGTATTTT.

The chain combines TRBV12-3 or TRBV12-4 with TRBJ1-2, with 10 positions matching TRBD1. The CDR3 runs 14 residues. Trimming removed 6 bases from V and 7 bases from J; junction bases left unmatched: 8. The CDR3 reads CASSPGQGMSGYTF. As DNA, the CDR3 is TGTGCCAGCAGCCCGGGACAGGGGATGTCTGGCTACACCTTC.

This clonotype came up many times. V usage is TRBV29-1 and J usage is TRBJ2-3, with 9 nucleotides matching TRBD1. The V gene's germline CDR1 is SQVTM and CDR2 ANQGSEA. The CDR3 is 13 amino acids. With V trimmed by 4 bases and J by 1 base, 0 bases remained unmatched. The CDR3 protein is CSVGTGGTDTQYF. As DNA, the CDR3 is TGCAGCGTTGGGACAGGGGGCACAGATACGCAGTATTTT.

This clonotype was detected a few times. This sequence joins TRBV7-2 and TRBJ1-1; D is possibly TRBD1 (5 bases). The CDR3 has 14 residues. V was pared by 5 bases and J by 3 bases, with 13 bases between. Germline lookup yields CDR1 SGHTA and CDR2 FQGNSA. The CDR3 coding sequence is TGTGCCAGCAGCCGTAACAGGAGGTACACTGAAGCTTTCTTT. Its translation: CASSRNRRYTEAFF.

The CDR3 DNA is TGTGCCTGCCATGGGACTAGGGCCTACGAGCAGTACTTC. Translating gives CACHGTRAYEQYF. V usage is TRBV30 and J usage is TRBJ2-7, with 8 bases aligning to TRBD2. The trim removed 6 bases at V and 2 bases at J, leaving 6 bases unmatched. The germline CDR1 and CDR2 sequences are GTSNPN and SVGIG (reference sequence). The length of the CDR3 is 13 residues.

The chain carries TRBV23-1 and TRBJ1-5, with D unclear. TRBV23-1 is sorted into the ORF group, with uncertain function. CDR3 length equals 10 residues. V was pared by 5 bases and J by 10 bases, with 6 bases between. CDR3 in DNA: TGCGCCAGCAGTATCTGCCCCCAGCATTTT. Translated, it gives CASSICPQHF.

This clonotype occurred a few times. An end of the junction differs from the germline gene, which may be a read error. The CDR3 DNA reads as TGTGCCAGCAGCCCACTGGCCCCAGTGAAGACTGAAGCTTTCTTT. Protein sequence: CASSPLAPVKTEAFF. The J gene is TRBJ1-1, the V gene TRBV7-9; no reliable D call. The germline V gene encodes CDR1 SEHNR and CDR2 FQNEAQ (reference sequence). The CDR3 loop spans 15 amino acids.

The rearrangement links TRBV20-1 to TRBJ2-2, with 11 bases matching TRBD2. The germline V gene has CDR1 DFQATT and CDR2 SNEGSKA (reference sequence). The CDR3 length is 16 residues. Germline trimming cut 2 bases from V and 1 base from J; bases unmatched to any gene: 3. The CDR3 loop reads CSARNGLAGNTGELFF. The CDR3 bases are TGCAGTGCTAGAAACGGACTAGCGGGGAACACCGGGGAGCTGTTTTTT.

This clonotype turned up a few times. The J gene is TRBJ1-5, the V gene TRBV27, with D unclear. With 6 bases removed from V and 5 bases from J, the gap between germline ends came to 20 bases. CDR3 length: 16 residues. The V gene's germline CDR1 is MNHEY and CDR2 SMNVEV (reference sequence). CDR3 DNA sequence: TGTGCCAGCAGAAATAGAGCCCAAGGCTTTGATCAGCCCCAGCATTTT. Translating gives CASRNRAQGFDQPQHF.

In its sample, this clonotype was seen many times. The genes are TRBV5-1 and TRBJ2-3, with 8 bases that match TRBD2. CDR1 SGHRS and CDR2 YFSETQ come from the germline V gene. The CDR3 is made up of 15 amino acids. J was trimmed by 6 bases and V by 0 bases; bases with no gene match: 6. In DNA form, the CDR3 reads TGCGCCAGCAGCTTGGTTGGCGGGGGGTCCGATACGCAGTATTTT. This gives the protein CASSLVGGGSDTQYF.

The J gene is TRBJ1-4, the V gene TRBV4-1; D is undetermined. Trimming left V 0 bases short and J 4 bases short, with 9 bases between. Germline values: CDR1 MGHRA, CDR2 YSYEKL. CDR3 length: 15 amino acids. CDR3 nucleotide sequence: TGCGCCAGCAGCCAAGATTGGACGTTTAATGAAAAACTGTTTTTT. It codes for CASSQDWTFNEKLFF.

This clonotype was counted ten times or more. The chain carries TRBV29-1 and TRBJ2-2; D possibly corresponds to TRBD1 (6 bases). CDR3 length: 15 residues. The germline gives CDR1 SQVTM, CDR2 ANQGSEA. Trimming pared 4 bases from V and 3 bases from J, leaving 15 bases between. DNA for the CDR3: TGCAGCGTTGTATGGGGGCAGACTCACACCGGGGAGCTGTTTTTT. Encoded protein: CSVVWGQTHTGELFF.

This clonotype was seen at least ten times. This rearrangement joins TRBV29-1 to TRBJ2-1; D is uncertain. V was shortened by 3 bases and J by 4 bases, with 13 bases between the two germline ends. Looked up from germline, CDR1 is SQVTM and CDR2 is ANQGSEA. This CDR3 is built from 14 residues. CDR3 in amino acids: CSVDWPVSYNEQFF. CDR3 coding DNA: TGCAGCGTTGACTGGCCAGTTAGTTACAATGAGCAGTTCTTC.

This clonotype showed up just a few times. This rearrangement joins TRBV7-9 to TRBJ1-1; D gene uncertain. Trimming pared 5 bases from V and 8 bases from J, leaving 18 bases between. Germline lookup yields CDR1 SEHNR and CDR2 FQNEAQ (reference sequence). CDR3 length: 14 amino acids. CDR3: CASSPIISREEAFF. The CDR3 DNA reads TGTGCCAGCAGCCCTATTATAAGTAGGGAGGAAGCTTTCTTT.

This clonotype has more than one count but fewer than ten. The V gene is TRBV5-1, the J gene TRBJ2-1; possible D gene TRBD1, 6 bases. Germline V gives CDR1 SGHRS, CDR2 YFSETQ. V lost 1 base to trimming and J lost 4 bases, with 12 bases between them. The CDR3 runs to 15 residues. For the CDR3, the DNA is TGCGCCAGCAGCTTGCCACTCGGACAGTACAATGAGCAGTTCTTC. Translated: CASSLPLGQYNEQFF.

This clonotype was observed a few times. The chain combines TRBV6-1 with TRBJ1-5; 11 nucleotides align to TRBD1. With 6 bases clipped from V and 8 bases from J, the junction kept 9 bases outside the gene matches. The CDR3 sequence is 15 residues long. The germline V gene encodes CDR1 MNHNS and CDR2 SASEGT. The CDR3 here is CASSPGTGGREPQHF. The CDR3 DNA reads TGTGCCAGCAGCCCCGGGACAGGGGGTCGTGAGCCCCAGCATTTT.

This clonotype occurred many times. V and J are TRBV29-1 and TRBJ2-7; 11 bases map to TRBD1. The CDR3 has 15 residues. V lost 2 bases, J lost 3 bases, and 6 bases stayed unmatched. Germline CDR1 SQVTM, CDR2 ANQGSEA. The CDR3 here is CSVERMGQGDYEQYF. The CDR3 nucleotides are TGCAGCGTTGAACGGATGGGACAGGGGGACTACGAGCAGTACTTC.

This clonotype was counted ten times or more. The chain has TRBV12-3 or TRBV12-4 and TRBJ1-1, with D possibly being TRBD1 (5 bases). The CDR3 runs to 13 residues. Trimming shortened V by 4 bases and J by 3 bases, and 9 bases separated the two germline ends. In DNA, the CDR3 is TGTGCCAGCAGTTCCGACAGATACACTGAAGCTTTCTTT. Translated: CASSSDRYTEAFF.

This clonotype was seen a few times. V and J are TRBV10-3 and TRBJ1-1, with a weak D call TRBD1 (6 bases). The CDR3 spans 13 residues. The ends were cut back, 3 bases at V and 7 bases at J, with 12 bases in the middle. In germline, CDR1 is ENHRY, CDR2 SYGVKD. CDR3 DNA: TGTGCCATCAGTGATCAGGGGAGAGGTGAAGCTTTCTTT. This codes for CAISDQGRGEAFF.

This clonotype was detected a few times. The J gene is TRBJ1-6, the V gene TRBV5-1, with D possibly matching TRBD1 (5 bases). V was pared by 2 bases and J by 7 bases, with 19 bases between. Looked up from germline, CDR1 is SGHRS and CDR2 is YFSETQ. The CDR3 loop spans 17 amino acids. Here the CDR3 DNA reads TGCGCCAGCAGCTTTTCCGGGGCGAAAACCTTCAATTCACCCCTCCACTTT. It is translated as CASSFSGAKTFNSPLHF.

The chain joins TRBV6-2 or TRBV6-3 to TRBJ2-6; D may be TRBD2 (5 bases). The CDR3 has 14 amino acids. Per germline, CDR1 MNHEY and CDR2 SVGEGT. V was pared by 7 bases and J by 0 bases, with 7 bases between. The CDR3 region is CASNDYSGANVLTF. CDR3 DNA sequence: TGTGCCAGCAACGACTACTCTGGGGCCAACGTCCTGACTTTC.

This clonotype was recorded at least ten times. The rearrangement joins TRBV7-2 to TRBJ2-3; no definite D call. This CDR3 comprises 13 residues. V lost 5 bases to trimming and J lost 4 bases, with 10 bases between them. Germline V gene data show CDR1 as SGHTA and CDR2 as FQGNSA. Here the CDR3 reads CASSVIISDTQYF. CDR3 in DNA: TGTGCCAGCAGCGTAATAATCTCAGATACGCAGTATTTT.

The chain couples TRBV24-1 to TRBJ1-5; D gene ambiguous. Germline CDR1 KGHDR, CDR2 SFDVKD. CDR3 length equals 15 residues. V was pared by 1 base and J by 5 bases, with 11 bases between. The CDR3 DNA follows: TGTGCCACCAGTGATTTCGGGGTGAACGATCAGCCCCAGCATTTT. This encodes CATSDFGVNDQPQHF.